This T cell receptor (beta chain) derives from a study of identical twins. Whole-study results and caveats: In zero-insertion analyses, partial confounding could arise from invariant MAIT and iNKT cells. Those out-of-frame alpha sequences shared by twins showed an excess of low generation probability.

A remark on this clonotype: Its antigen is as yet unknown.

With template switching, a universal primer site was added, and the cDNA carried unique molecular identifiers. TCRdb analysed the 5' RACE reads with MiXCR anew, one entry per CDR3 protein. The top ten clones hold about 0.27% of a sample with 1.5 million to 2 million distinct CDR3 sequences, about 31% of them seen once. Healthy Caucasians were all of the donors. The source is a newborn girl in good health. Material for sequencing was cord blood.

The CDR3 spells CSASKSQGGDQPQHF. For the CDR3, the DNA is TGCAGTGCTAGTAAGAGTCAGGGCGGAGATCAGCCCCAGCATTTT. V usage is TRBV20-1 and J usage is TRBJ1-5, with D tentatively TRBD1 (5 bases). V was cut by 3 bases and J by 5 bases, with 17 bases left in between. Germline V lookup: CDR1 DFQATT, CDR2 SNEGSKA (reference sequence). The CDR3 runs to 15 residues.